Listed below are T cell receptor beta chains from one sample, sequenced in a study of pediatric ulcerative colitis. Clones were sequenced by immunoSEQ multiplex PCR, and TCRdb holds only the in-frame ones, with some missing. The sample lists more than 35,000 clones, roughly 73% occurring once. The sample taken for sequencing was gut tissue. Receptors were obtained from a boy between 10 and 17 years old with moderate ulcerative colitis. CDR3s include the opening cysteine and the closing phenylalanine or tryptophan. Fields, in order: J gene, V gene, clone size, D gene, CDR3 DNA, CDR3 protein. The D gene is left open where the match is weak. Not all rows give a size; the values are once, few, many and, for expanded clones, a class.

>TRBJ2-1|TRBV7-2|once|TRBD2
TGTGCCAGCGAAGAATTGGGGGGGATATCTCATGAGCAGTTCTTC
CASEELGGISHEQFF
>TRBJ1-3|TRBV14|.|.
TGTGCCAGCAGCCAAGCCTTTAGGGCAGGCGCGTATTTT
CASSQAFRAGAYF
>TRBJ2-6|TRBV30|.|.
TGTGCCGGGCCTAGAGGGGCCAACGTCCTGACTTTC
CAGPRGANVLTF
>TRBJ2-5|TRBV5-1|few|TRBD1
TGCGCCAGCAGCAGGACAGGGGAGGAGACCCAGTACTTC
CASSRTGEETQYF
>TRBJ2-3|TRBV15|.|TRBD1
TGTGCCACCAGCAGAGTCGGTGTCGGACAGGGGTTCACAGATACGCAGTATTTT
CATSRVGVGQGFTDTQYF
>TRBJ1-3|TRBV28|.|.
TGTGCCAGCACTCCATTAACGTGGGCTAGTGGAAACACCATATATTTT
CASTPLTWASGNTIYF
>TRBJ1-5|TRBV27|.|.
TGTGCCAGCAGTTTATCGGGGTCGGGGAATCAGCCCCAGCATTTT
CASSLSGSGNQPQHF
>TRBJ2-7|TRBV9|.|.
TGTGCCAGCAGCGTAGCAAAGTGGAAAGTCCGCCGGGACTCCGAATACGAGCAGTACTTC
CASSVAKWKVRRDSEYEQYF
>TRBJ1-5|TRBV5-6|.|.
TGTGCCAGCAGCATAGGGACCAGTTATTATCGAGTAGATCAGCCCCAGCATTTT
CASSIGTSYYRVDQPQHF
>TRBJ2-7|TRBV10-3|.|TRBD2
TGTGCCATCAAGGCGGGAGGGCCGTTCGACGAGCAGTACTTC
CAIKAGGPFDEQYF
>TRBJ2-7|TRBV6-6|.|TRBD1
TGTGCCAGCAGCACCGACAGGGGAATTAACGAGCAGTACTTC
CASSTDRGINEQYF
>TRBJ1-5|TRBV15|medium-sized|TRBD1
TGTGCCACCCGGCCGACAGGGGGCTGGCAGCCCCAGCATTTT
CATRPTGGWQPQHF
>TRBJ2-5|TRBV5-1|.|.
TGCGCCAGCAGCTTGGAAGCTGCGGGTGGGTTTCAAGAGACCCAGTACTTC
CASSLEAAGGFQETQYF
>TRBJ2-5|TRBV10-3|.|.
TGTGCCGTGGCGTGGGCGCAGACCCAGTACTTC
CAVAWAQTQYF
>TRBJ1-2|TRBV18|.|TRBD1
TGTGCCAGCTCGGCGGACAGGAACTATGGCTACACCTTC
CASSADRNYGYTF
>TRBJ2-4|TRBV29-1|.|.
TGCAGCGTTGAAGTTGGGGGGCGAGTAGCCAAAAACATTCAGTACTTC
CSVEVGGRVAKNIQYF
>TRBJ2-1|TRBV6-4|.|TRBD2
TGTGCCAGCAGTGACGGGACTAGCGGTAATGAGCAGTTCTTC
CASSDGTSGNEQFF
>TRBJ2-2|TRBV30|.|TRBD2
TGTGCCTGGGATGTAGCGGGGACAACCGGGGAGCTGTTTTTT
CAWDVAGTTGELFF
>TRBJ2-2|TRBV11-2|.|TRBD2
TGTGCCAGCAGCTATGCCAGCGGGGGGGCCGGGGAGCTGTTTTTT
CASSYASGGAGELFF
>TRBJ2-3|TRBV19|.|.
TGTGCCAGTAGGGGGACAATATTAACAGATACGCAGTATTTT
CASRGTILTDTQYF
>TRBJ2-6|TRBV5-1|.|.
TGCGCCAGTACTGGGACATCTGGGGCCAACGTCCTGACTTTC
CASTGTSGANVLTF
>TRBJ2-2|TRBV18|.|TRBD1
TGTGCCAGCTCACTTCCACAGGGGTCCACCGGGGAGCTGTTTTTT
CASSLPQGSTGELFF
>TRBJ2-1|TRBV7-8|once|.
TGTGCCAGCAGCCTGGAGTCGACCCCGTACAATGAGCAGTTCTTC
CASSLESTPYNEQFF
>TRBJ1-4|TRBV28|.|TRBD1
TGTGCCAGCAGGGGACAGGGGGGAAATGAAAAACTGTTTTTT
CASRGQGGNEKLFF
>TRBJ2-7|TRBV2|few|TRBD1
TGTGCCAGCAGACTACCCGGGACAGGGGACGAGCAGTACTTC
CASRLPGTGDEQYF
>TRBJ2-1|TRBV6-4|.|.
TGTGCCAGCAGTGAACTACAGGGAAACAATGAGCAGTTCTTC
CASSELQGNNEQFF
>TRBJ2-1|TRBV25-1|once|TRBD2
TGTGCCAGCAGTGAATTTGGCGGACTAGCGGGGCTCAATGAGCAGTTCTTC
CASSEFGGLAGLNEQFF
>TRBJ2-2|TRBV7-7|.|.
TGTGCCAGCAGCCCTGGACTATTCACCGGGGAGCTGTTTTTT
CASSPGLFTGELFF
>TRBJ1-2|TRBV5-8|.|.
TGTGCCAGCAGCTTGGAAGTGTTTCTTGGCTACACCTTC
CASSLEVFLGYTF
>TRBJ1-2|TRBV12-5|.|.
TGTGCTAGTGGTTTGTGGGGTCGGAACTATGGCTACACCTTC
CASGLWGRNYGYTF
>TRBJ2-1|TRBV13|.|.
TGTGCCAGCAGCTTAGGCCTTAGGGGGGGCTCCTACAATGAGCAGTTCTTC
CASSLGLRGGSYNEQFF
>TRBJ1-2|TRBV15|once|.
TGTGCCACGAGCCCAGGGATGAGCTATGGCTACACCTTC
CATSPGMSYGYTF
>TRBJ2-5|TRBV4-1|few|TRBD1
TGCGCCAGCAGGCGGGGACAGGAAGAGACCCAGTACTTC
CASRRGQEETQYF
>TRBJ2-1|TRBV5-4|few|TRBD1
TGTGCCAGCAGCTCCCCGGGACAGGGGGCGGGATGGAGTGGTGAGCAGTTCTTC
CASSSPGQGAGWSGEQFF
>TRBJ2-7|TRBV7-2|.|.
TGTGCCAGCAGCTTGGGCAGCACTATTTCCTACGAGCAGTACTTC
CASSLGSTISYEQYF
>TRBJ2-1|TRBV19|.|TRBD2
TGTGCCAGTATCTTCTTTAGCGGGAGGAGGTATGAGCAGTTCTTC
CASIFFSGRRYEQFF
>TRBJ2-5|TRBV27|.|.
TGTGCCAGCAGTTTTGGGAGTACCCAGTACTTC
CASSFGSTQYF
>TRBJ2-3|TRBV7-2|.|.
TGTGCCAGCAGCTCAAACGGGGACACAGATACGCAGTATTTT
CASSSNGDTDTQYF
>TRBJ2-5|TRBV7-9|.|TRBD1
TGTGCCAGCGGACTTAAGCCCGGGACAGGGGAGACCCAGTACTTC
CASGLKPGTGETQYF
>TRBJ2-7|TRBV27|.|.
TGTGCCAGCAGTTTAAACGAAAACTACGAGCAGTACTTC
CASSLNENYEQYF
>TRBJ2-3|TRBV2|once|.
TGTGCCAGCAGTGAAGTTAGAACAGACCTCACAGATACGCAGTATTTT
CASSEVRTDLTDTQYF
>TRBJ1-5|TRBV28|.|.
TGTGCCAGCAGTTTCAGCCAGCCCCAGCATTTT
CASSFSQPQHF
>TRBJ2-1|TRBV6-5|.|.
TGTGCCAGCAGTTACTCCGGCTACGAGCAGTTCTTC
CASSYSGYEQFF
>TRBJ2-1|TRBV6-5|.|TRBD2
TGTGCCAGCAGTTACGATAGCGGGAGTATGGGTGAGCAGTTCTTC
CASSYDSGSMGEQFF
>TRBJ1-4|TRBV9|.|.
TGTGCCAGCAGCGTAGCCGGGGTCTCTACTAATGAAAAACTGTTTTTT
CASSVAGVSTNEKLFF
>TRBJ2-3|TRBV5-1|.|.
TGCGCCAGCAGCTTGAGGCCGACGAGCACAGATACGCAGTATTTT
CASSLRPTSTDTQYF
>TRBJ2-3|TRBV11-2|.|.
TGTGCCAGCAGCTTAGTTTCGGGCACAGATACGCAGTATTTT
CASSLVSGTDTQYF